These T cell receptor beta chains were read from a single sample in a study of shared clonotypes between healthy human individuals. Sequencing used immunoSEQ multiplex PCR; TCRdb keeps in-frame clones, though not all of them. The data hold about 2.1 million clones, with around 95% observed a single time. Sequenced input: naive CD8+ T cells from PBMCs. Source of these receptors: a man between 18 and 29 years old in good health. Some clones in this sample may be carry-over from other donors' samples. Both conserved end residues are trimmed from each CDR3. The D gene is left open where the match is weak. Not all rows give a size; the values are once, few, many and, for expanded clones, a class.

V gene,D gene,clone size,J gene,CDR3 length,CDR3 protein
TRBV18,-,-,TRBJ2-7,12,ASSPAPPSWEQY
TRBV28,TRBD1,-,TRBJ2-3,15,ASSLIGQGAYTDTQY
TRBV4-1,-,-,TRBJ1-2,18,ASSQENWLGGKGGRYGYT
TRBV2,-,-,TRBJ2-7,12,ASSEFGAAYEQY
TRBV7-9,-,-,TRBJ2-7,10,ASSPGQDGKY
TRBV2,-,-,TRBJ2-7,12,AITAPDYTYEQY
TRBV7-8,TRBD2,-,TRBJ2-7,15,ASSKTSGFLSAYEQY
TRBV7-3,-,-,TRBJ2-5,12,ASSPSGSGETQY
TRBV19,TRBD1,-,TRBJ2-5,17,ASSTRLLRDSKNQETQY
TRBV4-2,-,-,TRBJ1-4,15,ASSQENKGGLDEKLF
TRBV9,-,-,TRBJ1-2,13,ASSPTHPGGNGYT
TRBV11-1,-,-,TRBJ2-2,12,ASSLVGSTGELF
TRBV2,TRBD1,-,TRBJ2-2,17,ASSVQPAGTGESAGELF
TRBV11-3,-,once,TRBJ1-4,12,ASSLIRVGEKLF
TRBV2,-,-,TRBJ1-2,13,ASSEGGVLPEGYT
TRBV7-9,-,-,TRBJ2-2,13,ASSLIGGNTGELF
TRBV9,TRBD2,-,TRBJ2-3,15,ASSVSGLAGRTDTQY
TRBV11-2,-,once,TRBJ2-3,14,ASSLDRADRADTQY
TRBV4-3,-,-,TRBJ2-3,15,ASSQDLKGPGTDTQY
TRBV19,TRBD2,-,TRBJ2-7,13,ASSNRLAGAYEQY
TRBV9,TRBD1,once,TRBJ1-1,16,ASPEFRGQGANGTEAF
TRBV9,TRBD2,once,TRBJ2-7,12,ASSVASGSNEQY
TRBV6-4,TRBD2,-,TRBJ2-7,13,ASSDSGSSGNEQY
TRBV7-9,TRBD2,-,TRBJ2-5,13,ASSLPVAGGETQY
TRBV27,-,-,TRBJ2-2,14,ASSLEWGWNTGELF
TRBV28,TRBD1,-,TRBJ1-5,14,ASSPYGTGGRQPQH
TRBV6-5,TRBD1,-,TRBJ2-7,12,ASSFAGGPYEQY
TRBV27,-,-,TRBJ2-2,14,ASSFRLATNTGELF
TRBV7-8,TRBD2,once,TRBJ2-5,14,ASSSILAGEMETQY
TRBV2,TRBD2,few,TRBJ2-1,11,ARPGTSYNEQF
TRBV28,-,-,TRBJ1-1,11,ASSYGKHTEAF
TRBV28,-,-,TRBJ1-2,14,ASSFWQDELPYGYT
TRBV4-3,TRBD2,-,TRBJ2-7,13,ASSQALAGFYEQY
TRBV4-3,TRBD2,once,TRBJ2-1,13,ASRPGLAGYNEQF
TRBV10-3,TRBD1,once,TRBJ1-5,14,AISEGSGTGNQPQH
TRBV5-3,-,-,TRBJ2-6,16,ARSFGAGVGSGANVLT
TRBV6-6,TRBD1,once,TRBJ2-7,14,ASSYSGQGETYEQY
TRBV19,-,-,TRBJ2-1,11,ASSIAGYNEQF
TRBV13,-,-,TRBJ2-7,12,ASSLESRTYEQY
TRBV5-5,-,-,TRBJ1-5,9,ASPVSQPQH
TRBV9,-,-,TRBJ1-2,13,ASSVRTDLNYGYT
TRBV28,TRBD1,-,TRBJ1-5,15,ASSFPTGAPSNQPQH
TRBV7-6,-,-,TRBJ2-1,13,ASSFGTGSYNEQF
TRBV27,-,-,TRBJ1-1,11,ASGVLGGTEAF
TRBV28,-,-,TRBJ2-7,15,ASSAPSSVLSSYEQY
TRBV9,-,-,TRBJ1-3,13,ASSSRGVSGNTIY
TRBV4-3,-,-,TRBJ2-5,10,ASSQAFGEQY
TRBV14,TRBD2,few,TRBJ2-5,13,ASSQRTSNSETQY
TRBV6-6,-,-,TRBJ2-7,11,ASSYRGSYEQY
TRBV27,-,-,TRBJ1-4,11,ASSLVGNEKLF
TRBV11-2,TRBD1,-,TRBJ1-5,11,ASSPGGIQPQH
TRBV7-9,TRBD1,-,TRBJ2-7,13,ASSRESQGAYEQY
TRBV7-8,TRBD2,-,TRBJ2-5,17,ASSQVLASGTLPEETQY
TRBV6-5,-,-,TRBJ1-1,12,ASSPGTTGSEAF
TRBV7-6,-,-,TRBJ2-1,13,ASSLGRESDNEQF